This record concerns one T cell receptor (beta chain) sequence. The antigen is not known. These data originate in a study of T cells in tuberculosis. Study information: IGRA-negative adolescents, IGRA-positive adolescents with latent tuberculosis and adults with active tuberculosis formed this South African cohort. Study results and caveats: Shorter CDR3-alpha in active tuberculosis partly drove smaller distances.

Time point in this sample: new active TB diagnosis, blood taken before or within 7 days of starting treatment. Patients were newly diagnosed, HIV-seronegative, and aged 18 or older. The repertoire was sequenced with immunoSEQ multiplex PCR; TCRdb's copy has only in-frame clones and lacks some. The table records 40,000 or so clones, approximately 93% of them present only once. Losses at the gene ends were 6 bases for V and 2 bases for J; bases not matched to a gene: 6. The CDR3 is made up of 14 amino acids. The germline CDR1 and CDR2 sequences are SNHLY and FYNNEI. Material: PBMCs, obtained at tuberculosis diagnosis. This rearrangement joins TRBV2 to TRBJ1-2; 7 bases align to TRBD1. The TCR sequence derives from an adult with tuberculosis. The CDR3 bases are TGTGCCAGCAGGGCGGGACAGCAGAACTATGGCTACACCTTC. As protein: CASRAGQQNYGYTF.